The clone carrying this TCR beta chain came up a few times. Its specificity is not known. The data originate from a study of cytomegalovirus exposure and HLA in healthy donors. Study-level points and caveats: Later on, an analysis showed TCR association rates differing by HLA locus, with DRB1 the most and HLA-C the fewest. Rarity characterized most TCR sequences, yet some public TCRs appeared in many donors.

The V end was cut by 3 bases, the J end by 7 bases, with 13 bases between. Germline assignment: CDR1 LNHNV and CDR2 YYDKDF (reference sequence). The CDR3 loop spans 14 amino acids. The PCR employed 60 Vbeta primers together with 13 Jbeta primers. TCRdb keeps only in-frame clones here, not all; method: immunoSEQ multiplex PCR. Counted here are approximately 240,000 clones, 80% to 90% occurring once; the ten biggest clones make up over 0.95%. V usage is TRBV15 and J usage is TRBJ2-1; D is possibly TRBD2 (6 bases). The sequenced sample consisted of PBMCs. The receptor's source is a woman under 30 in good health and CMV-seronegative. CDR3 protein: CATSSGGATNEQFF. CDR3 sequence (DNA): TGTGCCACCAGCAGCGGGGGAGCGACAAATGAGCAGTTCTTC.